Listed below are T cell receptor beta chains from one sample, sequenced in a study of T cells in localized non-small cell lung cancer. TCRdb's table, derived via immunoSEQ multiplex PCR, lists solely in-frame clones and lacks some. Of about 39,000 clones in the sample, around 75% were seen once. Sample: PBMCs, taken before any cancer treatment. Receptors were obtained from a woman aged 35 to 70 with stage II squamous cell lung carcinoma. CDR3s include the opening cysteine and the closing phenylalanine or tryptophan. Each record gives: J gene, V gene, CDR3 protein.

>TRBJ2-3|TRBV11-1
CASSLDRDTQYF
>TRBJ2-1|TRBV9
CASSTWDSYNEQFF
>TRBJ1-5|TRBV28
CASSLDPYQPQHF
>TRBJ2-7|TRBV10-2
CASSESSTSGYEQYF
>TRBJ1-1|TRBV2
CASTGRAFEAFF
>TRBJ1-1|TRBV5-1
CASSERDPTSTEAFF
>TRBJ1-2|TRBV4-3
CASSPWIGANYGYTF
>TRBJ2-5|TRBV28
CASSLTYQETQYF
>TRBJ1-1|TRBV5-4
CASSLDSTLAFF
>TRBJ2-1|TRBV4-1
CASSHARTGDEQFF
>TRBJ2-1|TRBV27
CASSPTSGGRDEQFF
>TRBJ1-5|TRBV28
CASSSSTSQHF
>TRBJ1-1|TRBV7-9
CASSSEQGMNTEAFF
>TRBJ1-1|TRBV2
CASSALGGMNTEAFF
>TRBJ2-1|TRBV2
CASMEGRNNEQFF
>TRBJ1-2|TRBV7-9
CASSLSLLQGDGYTF
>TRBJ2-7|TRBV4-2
CASSYDINSYEQYF
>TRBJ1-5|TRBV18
CASSPDSNQPQHF
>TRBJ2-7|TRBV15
CATSREQGYYEQYF
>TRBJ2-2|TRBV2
CASTRTTNTGELFF
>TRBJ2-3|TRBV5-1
CASSRGWGSTDTQYF
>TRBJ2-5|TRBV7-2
CASSRGQGETQYF